This T cell receptor (beta chain) was sequenced in a study of blood T cell repertoires in COVID-19. The wider study: The samples span acute and convalescent COVID-19 from the United States, Italy and Spain.

Authors' processing steps: How many nucleated cells were present was estimated from reference gene primer amplification. The method was immunoSEQ multiplex PCR; TCRdb's version includes in-frame clones alone and lacks a portion of them. V and J calls plus clone size are reproduced from that table; the DNA served to infer D and trimming. In the table there are 300,000 to 450,000 clones, 85% of which are singletons. CDR3 length: 13 amino acids. V lost 7 bases to trimming and J lost 4 bases, with 14 bases between them. Per the germline V gene, CDR1 is SGHRS and CDR2 is YFSETQ. The source is a woman aged 18-29 years with acute or convalescent COVID-19. This rearrangement joins TRBV5-1 to TRBJ1-2; D gene ambiguous. The sample comprised peripheral blood. CDR3 sequence reads: CASGEGAGYGYTF. In nucleotides, the CDR3 is TGCGCCAGCGGGGAGGGCGCGGGCTATGGCTACACCTTC. Looking up the rest from reference TRBV5-1 and TRBJ1-2 gives the full variable domain: KAGVTQTPRYLIKTRGQQVTLSCSPISGHRSVSWYQQTPGQGLQFLFEYFSETQRNKGNFPGRFSGRQFSNSRSEMNVSTLELGDSALYLCASGEGAGYGYTFGSGTRLTVV.